What follows are 9 T cell receptor beta chains derived from one specimen sequenced in a study of T cells after yellow fever vaccination. TCRdb fed the 5' RACE reads into MiXCR, producing one record per CDR3 protein. Of about 210,000 distinct CDR3 sequences detected, about 3% appear once; the ten largest clones hold 3.2%. Specimen: CD4+ T cells sorted from PBMCs, collected 10 days after the yellow fever booster vaccination. These receptors were collected from a man aged 18 to 29 who received the YFV17D yellow fever vaccine.

The chain is built from TRBV11-2 and TRBJ2-1; TRBD1 is a possible D gene (6 bases). The CDR3 extends over 18 amino acids. CDR1 is SGHAT and CDR2 is FQNNGV in the germline V gene. V was clipped by 5 bases and J by 0 bases, with 20 bases between them. The CDR3: CASSPRDTLSSSYNEQFF. The CDR3 DNA reads as TGTGCCAGCAGCCCCCGGGACACCTTATCGAGCTCCTACAATGAGCAGTTCTTC.

This clonotype was detected ten times or more. The rearrangement uses TRBV2 and TRBJ2-5, with D possibly TRBD2 on 5 matching bases. The germline V and J ends were trimmed by 2 bases and 5 bases, with 15 bases remaining between them. Germline assignment: CDR1 SNHLY and CDR2 FYNNEI. The CDR3 extends over 15 amino acids. Written as DNA, the CDR3 is TGTGCCAGCAGTGAAAGGACTCCGGCGGATGAGACCCAGTACTTC. Its protein product is CASSERTPADETQYF.

This clonotype was found a few times. The CDR3 spells CASSLRPVQVASPLHF. DNA for the CDR3: TGTGCCAGCAGTTTACGCCCGGTCCAGGTTGCTTCACCCCTCCACTTT. The chain couples TRBV27 to TRBJ1-6; D ambiguous. V dropped 2 bases and J dropped 9 bases, with 17 bases sitting between them. The V gene's germline CDR1 is MNHEY and CDR2 SMNVEV (reference sequence). The CDR3 extends over 16 amino acids.

This clonotype was seen at least ten times. The chain employs TRBV20-1 and TRBJ2-7; no reliable D call. From germline, CDR1 is DFQATT and CDR2 SNEGSKA (reference sequence). The CDR3 runs 15 residues. V shed 0 bases and J shed 1 base, with 13 bases lying between them. In DNA, the CDR3 is TGCAGTGCTAGAGATCCTAAGGTAGGGTCCTACGAGCAGTACGTC. Encoded protein: CSARDPKVGSYEQYV.

This clonotype was picked up a small number of times. The chain has TRBV6-5 and TRBJ1-1, with D possibly TRBD1 on 5 matching bases. The V gene lost 1 base and the J gene lost 4 bases, with 16 bases spanning the gap. From germline, CDR1 is MNHEY and CDR2 SVGAGI. This CDR3 has 16 residues. The CDR3 coding sequence is TGTGCCAGCAGTTACTGGGGGTCGGCCAACCCCACTGAAGCTTTCTTT. Protein product: CASSYWGSANPTEAFF.

This clonotype occurred a few times. The chain recombines TRBV5-5 with TRBJ1-1, with 10 bases that match TRBD1. The V gene end was trimmed by 4 bases and the J gene end by 5 bases; junction bases not matched to a gene: 8. The CDR3 contains 15 residues. The V gene's germline CDR1 is SGHKS and CDR2 YYEKEE (reference sequence). The CDR3 loop reads CASSRGQGVLTEAFF. In nucleotides, the CDR3 is TGTGCCAGCAGCAGAGGACAGGGGGTTCTAACTGAAGCTTTCTTT.

Remarks on this clonotype: A much larger clone lies one base from this, so it may be a read error. The chain links TRBV7-9 to TRBJ2-3; D is unresolved. Per the germline V gene, CDR1 is SEHNR and CDR2 is FQNEAQ (reference sequence). The CDR3 is made up of 17 amino acids. Trimming removed 0 bases at V and 0 bases at J, with 13 bases between. In DNA form, the CDR3 reads TGTGCCAGCAGCTTAGCGACGAGGCACGATAGCACAGATACGCAGTATTTT. Protein product: CASSLATRHDSTDTQYF.

This clonotype was counted many times. The rearrangement joins TRBV5-5 to TRBJ1-5, with a weak D call TRBD1 (5 bases). CDR3 size: 14 residues. With 0 bases removed from V and 4 bases from J, the gap between germline ends came to 8 bases. Germline assignment: CDR1 SGHKS and CDR2 YYEKEE (reference sequence). CDR3 coding DNA: TGTGCCAGCAGCTTGGGGGACCGGAATCAGCCCCAGCATTTT. Protein product: CASSLGDRNQPQHF.

A few counts support this clonotype. The chain employs TRBV5-1 and TRBJ2-3; 7 bases fit TRBD2. The CDR3 contains 16 residues. V lost 4 bases and J lost 3; bases outside the gene matches: 11. Germline V gene sequence: CDR1 SGHRS, CDR2 YFSETQ. CDR3 loop: CASSPETSSLTDTQYF. The CDR3 DNA follows: TGCGCCAGCAGCCCAGAGACTAGCTCATTAACAGATACGCAGTATTTT.